One and the same sample provided the 2 T cell receptor beta chains below, sequenced in a study of blood T cell repertoires in COVID-19. Sequencing was performed with immunoSEQ multiplex PCR; in TCRdb, only in-frame clones are kept and a portion is missing. Among about 30,000 clones listed, almost 85% were seen once. The specimen sequenced was peripheral blood. The receptors originated from a man at least 80 years old with active COVID-19.

The chain uses TRBV27 and TRBJ2-7, with no clear D. CDR1 and CDR2 from the germline V gene are MNHEY and SMNVEV (reference sequence). V lost 4 bases and J lost 3, with 10 bases in between. The CDR3 sequence is 13 residues long. The CDR3 is CASSSLGVYEQYF. The CDR3 DNA is TGTGCCAGCAGTTCCTTAGGAGTCTACGAGCAGTACTTC.

This clone appeared a single time. The chain uses TRBV30 and TRBJ1-5; 10 bases match TRBD1. The CDR3 consists of 16 residues. Germline assignment: CDR1 GTSNPN and CDR2 SVGIG (reference sequence). The trim removed 3 bases at V and 5 bases at J, leaving 10 bases unmatched. For the CDR3, the DNA is TGTGCCTGGAGCCAACCGGGACAGGGGAAGCATCAGCCCCAGCATTTT. This gives the protein CAWSQPGQGKHQPQHF.